What follows are 6 T cell receptor beta chains derived from one specimen sequenced in a study of read filtering for tumor transcriptome and immune sequencing. Molecular barcoded adaptors covering alpha/delta and beta/gamma chains were used on roughly 400 ng RNA. TCRdb ran MiXCR on the reads and lists one entry per CDR3 protein. This table has 25,000 to 35,000 distinct CDR3 sequences, approximately 14% appearing once. The sample consisted of a population of CD138-negative cells sorted from bone marrow. The source of these receptors is a donor at least 40 years old with multiple myeloma.

This clonotype was detected ten times or more. V gene TRBV24-1 combines with J gene TRBJ1-1; D is possibly TRBD1 (5 bases). Trimming pared 1 base from V and 1 base from J, leaving 15 bases between. Germline V gene data show CDR1 as KGHDR and CDR2 as SFDVKD. The CDR3 has 17 amino acids. CDR3: CATSDLRDREPNTEAFF. The CDR3 coding sequence is TGTGCCACCAGTGATTTAAGAGACAGAGAGCCGAACACTGAAGCTTTCTTT.

This clonotype was counted many times. J is TRBJ2-1 and V is TRBV20-1, with TRBD2 matching 13 bases. V was pared by 5 bases and J by 10 bases, with 8 bases of the junction left unmatched. CDR1 and CDR2 from the germline V gene are DFQATT and SNEGSKA (reference sequence). This CDR3 contains 14 residues. The CDR3 reads CSALGLAGDEEQFF. Written as DNA, the CDR3 is TGCAGTGCTCTCGGACTAGCGGGAGACGAGGAGCAGTTCTTC.

Concerning this clonotype: Compared with germline, one end of the junction differs, possibly owing to a read error. This chain connects TRBV12-3 or TRBV12-4 to TRBJ1-1; 10 bases map to TRBD1. The CDR3 runs to 15 residues. CDR3: CGSRRRTGGATEAFF. In nucleotides, the CDR3 is TGTGGCAGCAGACGACGGACAGGGGGGGCGACTGAAGCTTTCTTC.

There are many counts of this clonotype. The J gene is TRBJ2-1, the V gene TRBV5-1; D gene uncertain. Per germline, CDR1 SGHRS and CDR2 YFSETQ. Trimming shortened V by 4 bases and J by 0 bases, and 14 bases separated the two germline ends. The CDR3 is made up of 16 amino acids. CDR3 sequence: CASSPDRRASYNEQFF. CDR3 in DNA: TGCGCCAGCAGCCCAGATAGACGCGCCTCCTACAATGAGCAGTTCTTC.

Ten or more counts support this clonotype. The CDR3: CASSQGLATNEKLFF. The CDR3 coding sequence is TGTGCCAGCAGCCAGGGGCTAGCAACTAATGAAAAACTGTTTTTT. The chain links TRBV13 to TRBJ1-4; TRBD1 is a possible D gene (6 bases). Trimming took 5 bases from V and 0 from J, leaving 10 bases between them. Germline loops: CDR1 PRHDT, CDR2 FYEKMQ (reference sequence). This CDR3 region has 15 residues. Together with reference TRBV13 and TRBJ1-4, the CDR3 gives the full variable domain: AAGVIQSPRHLIKEKRETATLKCYPIPRHDTVYWYQQGPGQDPQFLISFYEKMQSDKGSIPDRFSAQQFSDYHSELNMSSLELGDSALYFCASSQGLATNEKLFFGSGTQLSVL.

About this clonotype itself: A read error may explain this, as a much larger clone is one base away. The chain links TRBV4-1 to TRBJ2-3; 7 bases are a match to TRBD2. From germline, CDR1 is MGHRA and CDR2 YSYEKL. J lost 4 bases, V lost 4 bases, and 11 bases had no gene match. The CDR3 has 16 amino acids. This chain's CDR3 is CASSLPWLTSADTQYF. DNA for the CDR3: TGCGCCAGCAGCCTGCCCTGGCTAACTAGCGCAGATACGCAGTATTTT.